This T cell receptor beta chain is from a study of blood T cells in healthy people across ages. This clonotype showed up many times. Its specificity is unknown. Germline CDR1 and CDR2: MNHEY and SVGEGT. The CDR3 runs 14 residues. The V gene lost 0 bases and the J gene lost 0 bases, with 6 bases spanning the gap. Points from the study as a whole: Measured against age, TCR beta diversity per million T cells decreased in a roughly linear manner.

Using a J-beta primer mix together with a sample-barcoded 5' primer, a second PCR was run for roughly 6 to 11 cycles. MiXCR, run by TCRdb on the 5' RACE reads, gives a single entry per CDR3 protein. The table shows about 500,000 distinct CDR3 sequences, with 24% occurring only once. Separately, the same data were catalogued under a study of T cells of mothers and their children.

The chain carries TRBV6-2 or TRBV6-3 and TRBJ2-7, with no clear D. This clonotype was obtained from a boy aged 10-17 years in good health. The sample was blood. The CDR3 region is CASSYSTNSYEQYF. The DNA of the CDR3 is TGTGCCAGCAGTTACTCGACAAACTCCTACGAGCAGTACTTC.